This T cell receptor beta chain came from a study of cytomegalovirus exposure and HLA in healthy donors. Study results and caveats: The authors later linked a missense DCLRE1C variant to TCR beta V- and J-gene trimming.

Germline-derived CDR1 and CDR2 are GTSNPN and SVGIG (reference sequence). The CDR3 runs to 14 residues. Trimming cost V 0 bases and J 4 bases, with 12 bases left between them. For this clone: The antigen is unknown.

The PCR had 60 Vbeta and 13 Jbeta primers. Here immunoSEQ multiplex PCR was the method, and the copy in TCRdb shows in-frame clones only, minus some. In the table there are some 130,000 clones, approximately 77% of which are singletons. Sequenced material: PBMCs. The rearrangement uses TRBV30 and TRBJ1-1, with D possibly matching TRBD1 (5 bases). The receptor was isolated from a woman aged 35 to 49 in good health and CMV-seronegative. CDR3 DNA: TGTGCCTGGAGTGTTTGGGGGGTCGGCACTGAAGCTTTCTTT. Encoded protein: CAWSVWGVGTEAFF. The whole variable domain, remainder taken from reference TRBV30 and TRBJ1-1, is SQTIHQWPATLVQPVGSPLSLECTVEGTSNPNLYWYRQAAGRGLQLLFYSVGIGQISSEVPQNLSASRPQDRQFILSSKKLLLSDSGFYLCAWSVWGVGTEAFFGQGTRLTVV.